This is a list of T cell receptor beta chains from one sample in a study of human T cells and chemical hapten exposure. TCRdb re-derived calls from the RACE reads in MiXCR, one entry per CDR3 protein. The table includes around 80,000 distinct CDR3 sequences, roughly 8.6% detected once. Sample: whole blood. The receptors originated from a male donor in good health. Some clones in this sample may be carry-over from other donors' samples. CDR3s include the opening cysteine and the closing phenylalanine or tryptophan. D genes are given only for firm matches. Not all rows give a size; the values are once, few, many and, for expanded clones, a class.

D gene,clone size,J gene,V gene,CDR3 DNA,CDR3 protein
TRBD1,-,TRBJ2-2,TRBV7-8,TGTGCCAGCAGCTTGCAGACAGGGAGTCTTACCGGGGAGCTGTTTTTT,CASSLQTGSLTGELFF
-,once,TRBJ2-7,TRBV7-9,TGTGCCAGCAGCACCCGAGGGGGTGTGTACGAGCAGTACTTC,CASSTRGGVYEQYF
-,-,TRBJ2-1,TRBV5-1,TGCGCCAGCAGCTTGGGAGCGCTCGGGAGTAATGAGCAGTTCTTC,CASSLGALGSNEQFF
TRBD2,-,TRBJ2-1,TRBV6-6,TGTGCCAGCAGCCCGGGAGGCCCTGGGCAGTTCTTC,CASSPGGPGQFF
-,many,TRBJ2-1,TRBV7-9,TGTGCCAGCAGCTTAGGGGTAGGGGGGGACAATGAGCAGTTCTTC,CASSLGVGGDNEQFF
-,-,TRBJ2-3,TRBV12-3/TRBV12-4,TGTGCCAGCAGTTATAGGCCACCGAGCACAGATACGCAGTATTTT,CASSYRPPSTDTQYF
TRBD2,-,TRBJ2-3,TRBV19,TGTGCCAGTAGTATTGCGGGAAGCGGGAGCTCAGATACGCAGTATTTT,CASSIAGSGSSDTQYF
TRBD2,-,TRBJ2-5,TRBV5-1,TGCGCCAGCAGCTTGGCCTTCACTAGCGGTTTGCAAGAGACCCAGTACTTC,CASSLAFTSGLQETQYF
TRBD2,-,TRBJ2-1,TRBV7-3,TGTGCCAGCAGCCCGCTGGGGGGGGATAGCTCCTACAATGAGCAGTTCTTC,CASSPLGGDSSYNEQFF
TRBD1,-,TRBJ1-1,TRBV20-1,TGCAGTGTTTGGACAGGGGTTAACACTGAAGCTTTCTTT,CSVWTGVNTEAFF
-,few,TRBJ2-5,TRBV7-6,TGTGCCAGCAGCCCGAGGTACCAAGAGACCCAGTACTTC,CASSPRYQETQYF